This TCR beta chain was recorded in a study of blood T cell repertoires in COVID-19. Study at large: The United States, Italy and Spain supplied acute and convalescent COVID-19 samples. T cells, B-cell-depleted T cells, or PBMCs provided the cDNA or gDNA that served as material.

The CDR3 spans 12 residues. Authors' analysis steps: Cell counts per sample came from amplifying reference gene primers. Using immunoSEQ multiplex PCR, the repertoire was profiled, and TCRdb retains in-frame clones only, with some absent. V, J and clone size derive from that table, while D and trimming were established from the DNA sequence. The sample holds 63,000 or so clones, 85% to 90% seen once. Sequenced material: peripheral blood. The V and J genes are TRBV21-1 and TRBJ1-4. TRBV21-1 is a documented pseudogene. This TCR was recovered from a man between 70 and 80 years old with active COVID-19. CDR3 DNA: TGTGCCAAACCGGGGGTCGGGGAAAAACTGTTTTTT. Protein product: CAKPGVGEKLFF.